These 16 T cell receptor beta chains were sequenced from one sample in a study of blood T cell repertoires in COVID-19. This table comes from immunoSEQ multiplex PCR, and its TCRdb copy is limited to in-frame clones, with some not included. Found here are about 60,000 clones, 65% to 85% of them singletons; the top ten hold roughly a sixth. The sample taken for sequencing was peripheral blood. The receptors shown here come from a man between 65 and 80 years old with active COVID-19.

About this clone itself: Without the conserved terminal phenylalanine or tryptophan, this CDR3 likely stems from a read error. The DNA is omitted, as the CDR3 cannot be located on it reliably, and the CDR3 follows TCRdb's listing. The genes are TRBV18 and TRBJ2-3; the table's D gene call, TRBD2, was not cross checked with the DNA. The CDR3 spans 13 amino acids, including both terminal residues. Germline CDR1 and CDR2: KGHSH and LQKENI. CDR3 in amino acids: CASSPGQEREIRL.

Remarks on this clone: The sample holds other DNA sequences that translate to the same CDR3. The rearrangement uses TRBV15 and TRBJ1-5, with a weak D call TRBD1 (6 bases). This CDR3 is 14 amino acids long. Deletions cut 5 bases from V and 0 bases from J, with 8 bases between. Germline-derived CDR1 and CDR2 are LNHNV and YYDKDF (reference sequence). CDR3 DNA: TGTGCCACCAGCCCGGACAGTAGCAATCAGCCCCAGCATTTT. Its protein is CATSPDSSNQPQHF.

V usage is TRBV7-2 and J usage is TRBJ2-1, with D possibly being TRBD2 (6 bases). Per the germline V gene, CDR1 is SGHTA and CDR2 is FQGNSA. CDR3 length: 11 residues. Trimming pared 3 bases from V and 9 bases from J, leaving 6 bases between. The CDR3 DNA sequence: TGTGCCAGCAGCTTCGGGGGTGAGCAGTTCTTC. As protein: CASSFGGEQFF.

This clone was seen only once. The chain joins TRBV6-6 to TRBJ1-5, with 7 bases identical to TRBD1. Looked up from germline, CDR1 is MNHNY and CDR2 is SVGAGI (reference sequence). The CDR3 is 15 residues long. The junction had 11 bases not matched to a gene; V was cut back by 8 bases and J by 4 bases. CDR3 in DNA: TGTGCCAGCGCCCAGGGGGGACAGTTAAATCAGCCCCAGCATTTT. Translated, it gives CASAQGGQLNQPQHF.

This chain uses TRBV11-2 with TRBJ1-1; TRBD1 is a possible D gene (6 bases). V gave up 7 bases and J gave up 6 bases, with 18 bases separating them. CDR1 SGHAT and CDR2 FQNNGV come from the germline V gene. This CDR3 has 14 amino acids. The CDR3: CASTPRRGGPEAFF. The CDR3 DNA reads TGTGCCAGCACCCCCCGAAGGGGGGGCCCTGAAGCTTTCTTT.

J is TRBJ2-4 and V is TRBV7-9; the match to TRBD1 covers 9 bases. The CDR3 runs 16 residues. Trimming removed 2 bases from V and 3 bases from J; junction bases left unmatched: 5. Looked up from germline, CDR1 is SEHNR and CDR2 is FQNEAQ (reference sequence). The CDR3 sequence is CASSLRDRVGKNIQYF. CDR3 sequence (DNA): TGTGCCAGCAGCTTAAGGGACAGGGTGGGCAAAAACATTCAGTACTTC. Complete variable domain (other parts from reference TRBV7-9 and TRBJ2-4): DTGVSQNPRHKITKRGQNVTFRCDPISEHNRLYWYRQTLGQGPEFLTYFQNEAQLEKSRLLSDRFSAERPKGSFSTLEIQRTEQGDSAMYLCASSLRDRVGKNIQYFGAGTRLSVL.

This clone was counted a single time. This chain uses TRBV18 with TRBJ2-5; 8 bases map to TRBD2. This CDR3 is 15 amino acids long. Germline-derived CDR1 and CDR2 are KGHSH and LQKENI. Losses at the gene ends were 3 bases for V and 6 bases for J; bases not matched to a gene: 9. CDR3 residues: CASSPTGTRAQTQYF. CDR3 DNA sequence: TGTGCCAGCTCACCTACCGGGACTAGAGCGCAGACCCAGTACTTC.

The chain couples TRBV7-9 to TRBJ2-3; D is unresolved. CDR3 length equals 14 residues. Trimming left V 4 bases short and J 5 bases short, with 13 bases between. Germline CDR1 and CDR2: SEHNR and FQNEAQ (reference sequence). CDR3 sequence: CASSSSGFRDTQYF. CDR3 sequence (DNA): TGTGCCAGCAGCTCCTCCGGGTTCCGAGATACGCAGTATTTT.

This clone was seen a few times. The chain recombines TRBV28 with TRBJ2-3; D possibly corresponds to TRBD2 (6 bases). The CDR3 is made up of 18 amino acids. Trimming shortened V by 4 bases and J by 3 bases, and 23 bases separated the two germline ends. Germline values: CDR1 MDHEN, CDR2 SYDVKM. CDR3 nucleotide sequence: TGTGCCAGCAGTTCACCATTCCTCCTTAGCGGTAGGACAGATACGCAGTATTTT. Translated: CASSSPFLLSGRTDTQYF.

V and J are TRBV29-1 and TRBJ1-2; D not resolved. The length of the CDR3 is 13 residues. CDR1 SQVTM and CDR2 ANQGSEA come from the germline V gene. Trimming shortened V by 2 bases and J by 7 bases, and 14 bases separated the two germline ends. CDR3 bases: TGCAGCGTTGAAATCCCCGGTCGGGGTGGCTACACCTTC. As protein: CSVEIPGRGGYTF.

V is TRBV6-1 and J is TRBJ2-7; 9 bases are shared with TRBD2. Germline CDR1 is MNHNS and CDR2 is SASEGT. J lost 7 bases, V lost 2 bases, and 6 bases had no gene match. The CDR3 has 14 residues. The CDR3 region has the DNA TGTGCCAGCAGTGAAAGCGGGAGGTCTACAGAGCAGTACTTC. Encoded protein: CASSESGRSTEQYF.

On this clone: Other DNA variants within this sample encode the same CDR3. The V and J genes are TRBV5-1 and TRBJ1-5, with 9 bases that match TRBD1. Germline values: CDR1 SGHRS, CDR2 YFSETQ. Germline trimming cut 4 bases from V and 4 bases from J; bases unmatched to any gene: 3. This CDR3 is built from 14 residues. This CDR3 reads CASSPDRGNQPQHF. CDR3 bases: TGCGCCAGCAGCCCGGACAGGGGAAATCAGCCCCAGCATTTT. Using reference TRBV5-1 and TRBJ1-5 for the parts outside the CDR3, the full variable domain is KAGVTQTPRYLIKTRGQQVTLSCSPISGHRSVSWYQQTPGQGLQFLFEYFSETQRNKGNFPGRFSGRQFSNSRSEMNVSTLELGDSALYLCASSPDRGNQPQHFGDGTRLSIL.

Remarks on this clone: A read error may be the cause here, since a much bigger clone is one base away. The genes are TRBV7-9 and TRBJ2-1, with TRBD2 matching over 8 bases. The CDR3 consists of 11 residues. Unmatched junction bases numbered 4, after V lost 7 bases and J lost 11 bases. The germline gives CDR1 SEHNR, CDR2 FQNEAQ (reference sequence). The CDR3 nucleotides are TGTGCCAGCACCGCGGGGGGCAAGCAGTTCTTC. Translating it yields CASTAGGKQFF.

The J gene is TRBJ1-2, the V gene TRBV18; 8 bases are a match to TRBD1. This CDR3 is built from 15 residues. Unmatched junction bases numbered 10, after V lost 5 bases and J lost 5 bases. The germline CDR1 and CDR2 sequences are KGHSH and LQKENI. Here the CDR3 reads CASSTTGAFGYGYTF. CDR3 coding DNA: TGTGCCAGCTCAACGACAGGGGCGTTTGGGTATGGCTACACCTTC.

The chain employs TRBV7-2 and TRBJ2-1, with D possibly matching TRBD2 (6 bases). The CDR3 length is 16 residues. The germline V gene has CDR1 SGHTA and CDR2 FQGNSA. Trimming pared 1 base from V and 3 bases from J, leaving 13 bases between. CDR3 amino acids: CASSLVSGDGYNEQFF. In DNA form, the CDR3 reads TGTGCCAGCAGCTTAGTCTCGGGAGACGGCTACAATGAGCAGTTCTTC.

The rearrangement links TRBV7-9 to TRBJ1-6, with 7 bases lining up with TRBD1. Germline assignment: CDR1 SEHNR and CDR2 FQNEAQ (reference sequence). Trimming at V came to 5 bases and at J to 6 bases, leaving 10 bases not matched to a gene. This CDR3 region has 16 residues. The CDR3 region is CASSLGTAPVNSPLHF. The DNA for the CDR3 is TGTGCCAGCAGCCTCGGGACAGCCCCCGTTAATTCACCCCTCCACTTT.